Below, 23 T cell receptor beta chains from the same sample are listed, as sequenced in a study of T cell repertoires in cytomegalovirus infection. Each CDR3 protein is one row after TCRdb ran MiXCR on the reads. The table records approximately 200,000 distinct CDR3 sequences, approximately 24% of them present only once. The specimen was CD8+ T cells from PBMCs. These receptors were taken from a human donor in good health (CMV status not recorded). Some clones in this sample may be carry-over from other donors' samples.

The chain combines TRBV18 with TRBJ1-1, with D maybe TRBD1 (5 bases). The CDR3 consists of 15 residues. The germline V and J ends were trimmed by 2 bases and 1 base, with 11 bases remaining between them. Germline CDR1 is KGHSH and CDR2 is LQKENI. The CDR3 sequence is CASSPLGRENTEAFF. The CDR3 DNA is TGTGCCAGCTCACCATTGGGACGGGAGAACACTGAAGCTTTCTTT.

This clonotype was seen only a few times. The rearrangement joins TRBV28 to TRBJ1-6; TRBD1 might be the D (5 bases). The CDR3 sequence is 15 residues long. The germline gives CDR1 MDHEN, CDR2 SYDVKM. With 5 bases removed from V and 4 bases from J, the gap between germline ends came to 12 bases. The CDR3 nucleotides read TGTGCCAGCAGTCCGCGGGGGAATTATAATTCACCCCTCCACTTT. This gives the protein CASSPRGNYNSPLHF.

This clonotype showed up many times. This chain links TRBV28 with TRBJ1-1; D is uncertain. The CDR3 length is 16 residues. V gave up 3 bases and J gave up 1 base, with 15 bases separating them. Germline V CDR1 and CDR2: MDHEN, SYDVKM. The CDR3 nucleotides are TGTGCCAGCAGTTTGGACTTAACCAAAGGGAACACTGAAGCTTTCTTT. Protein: CASSLDLTKGNTEAFF.

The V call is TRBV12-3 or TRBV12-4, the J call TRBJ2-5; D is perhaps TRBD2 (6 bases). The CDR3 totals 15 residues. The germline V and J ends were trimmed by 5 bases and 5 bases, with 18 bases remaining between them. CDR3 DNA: TGTGCCAGCAGTAAAACGGGACTCAGGGACGAGACCCAGTACTTC. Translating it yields CASSKTGLRDETQYF.

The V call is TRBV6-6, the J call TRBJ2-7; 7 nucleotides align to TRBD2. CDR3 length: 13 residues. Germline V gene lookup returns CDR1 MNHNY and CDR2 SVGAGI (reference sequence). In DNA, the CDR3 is TGTGCAGGAGCGGGGCCCTACTCCTACGAGCAGTACTTC. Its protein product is CAGAGPYSYEQYF.

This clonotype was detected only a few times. The CDR3 DNA is TGTGCCAGCACCCTGAGGGGCGGGGGCCTCGTTACCGGGGAGCTGTTTTTT. Translating gives CASTLRGGGLVTGELFF. The chain couples TRBV28 to TRBJ2-2; possibly TRBD2 for D (7 bases). Germline lookup yields CDR1 MDHEN and CDR2 SYDVKM. The CDR3 spans 17 residues. V was trimmed by 7 bases and J by 5 bases, leaving 23 bases between them. Full variable domain (remainder filled in from reference TRBV28 and TRBJ2-2): DVKVTQSSRYLVKRTGEKVFLECVQDMDHENMFWYRQDPGLGLRLIYFSYDVKMKEKGDIPEGYSVSREKKERFSLILESASTNQTSMYLCASTLRGGGLVTGELFFGEGSRLTVL.

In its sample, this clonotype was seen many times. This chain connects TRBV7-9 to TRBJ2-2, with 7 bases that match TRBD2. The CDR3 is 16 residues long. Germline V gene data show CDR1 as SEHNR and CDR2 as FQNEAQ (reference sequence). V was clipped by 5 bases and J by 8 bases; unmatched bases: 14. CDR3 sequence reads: CASSDTSVAREGELFF. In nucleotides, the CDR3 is TGTGCCAGCAGCGACACTAGCGTGGCACGAGAAGGGGAGCTGTTTTTT.

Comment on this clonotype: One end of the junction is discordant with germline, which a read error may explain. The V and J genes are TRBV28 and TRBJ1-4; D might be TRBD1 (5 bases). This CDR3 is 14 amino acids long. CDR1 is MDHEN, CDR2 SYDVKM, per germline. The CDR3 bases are TGTGCCAGCACCCCTCTCAGGGTGGGTGAAAAACTGCTTTTT. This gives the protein CASTPLRVGEKLLF.

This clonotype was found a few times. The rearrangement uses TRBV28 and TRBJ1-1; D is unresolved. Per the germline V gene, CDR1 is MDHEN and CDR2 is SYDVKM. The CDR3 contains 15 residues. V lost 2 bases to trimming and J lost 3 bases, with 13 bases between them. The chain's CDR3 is CASSLAGLVDTEAFF. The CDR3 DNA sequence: TGTGCCAGCAGTTTAGCCGGGCTTGTTGACACTGAAGCTTTCTTT. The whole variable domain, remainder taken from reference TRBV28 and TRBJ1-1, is DVKVTQSSRYLVKRTGEKVFLECVQDMDHENMFWYRQDPGLGLRLIYFSYDVKMKEKGDIPEGYSVSREKKERFSLILESASTNQTSMYLCASSLAGLVDTEAFFGQGTRLTVV.

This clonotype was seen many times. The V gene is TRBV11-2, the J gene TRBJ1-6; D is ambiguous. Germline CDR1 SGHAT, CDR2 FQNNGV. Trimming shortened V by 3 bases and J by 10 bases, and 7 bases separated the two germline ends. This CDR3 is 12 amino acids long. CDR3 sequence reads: CASSLGSSPLHF. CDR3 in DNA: TGTGCCAGCAGCTTGGGCAGCTCACCCCTCCACTTT.

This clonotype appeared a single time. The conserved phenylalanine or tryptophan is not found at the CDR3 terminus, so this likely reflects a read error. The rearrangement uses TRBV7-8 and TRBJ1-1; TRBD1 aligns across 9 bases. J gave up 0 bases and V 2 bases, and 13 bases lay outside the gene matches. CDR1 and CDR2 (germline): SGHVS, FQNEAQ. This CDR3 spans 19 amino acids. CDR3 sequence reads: CASSLSSEDRGFMNTEAFL. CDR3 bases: TGTGCCAGCAGCTTAAGTTCTGAGGACAGGGGTTTCATGAACACTGAAGCTTTCCTT.

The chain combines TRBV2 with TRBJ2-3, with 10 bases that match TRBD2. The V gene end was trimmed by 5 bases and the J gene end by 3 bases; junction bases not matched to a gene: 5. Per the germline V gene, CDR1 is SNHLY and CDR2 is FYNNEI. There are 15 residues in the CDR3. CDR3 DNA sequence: TGTGCCAGCAGTTATATGGGACTAGCGACAGATACGCAGTATTTT. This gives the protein CASSYMGLATDTQYF.

As DNA, the CDR3 is TGTGCCAGCAGTTACGGGCGCATGAACACTGAAGCTTTCTTT. It is translated as CASSYGRMNTEAFF. The rearrangement uses TRBV6-5 and TRBJ1-1; no definite D call. Trimming cost V 2 bases and J 0 bases, with 7 bases left between them. CDR3 length equals 14 residues. Looked up from germline, CDR1 is MNHEY and CDR2 is SVGAGI.

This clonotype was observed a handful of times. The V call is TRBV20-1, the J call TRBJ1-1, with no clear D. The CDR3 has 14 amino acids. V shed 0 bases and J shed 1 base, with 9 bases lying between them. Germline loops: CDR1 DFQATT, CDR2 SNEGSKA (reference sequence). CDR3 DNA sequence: TGCAGTGCTAGAGATAGGGCGGCGAACACTGAAGCTTTCTTT. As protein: CSARDRAANTEAFF.

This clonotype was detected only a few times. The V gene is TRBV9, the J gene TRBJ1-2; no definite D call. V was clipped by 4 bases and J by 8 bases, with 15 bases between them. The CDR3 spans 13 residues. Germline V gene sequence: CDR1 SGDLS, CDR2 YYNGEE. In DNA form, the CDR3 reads TGTGCCAGCAGCTCTCCCCGAGTCTCCGGCTACACCTTC. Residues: CASSSPRVSGYTF.

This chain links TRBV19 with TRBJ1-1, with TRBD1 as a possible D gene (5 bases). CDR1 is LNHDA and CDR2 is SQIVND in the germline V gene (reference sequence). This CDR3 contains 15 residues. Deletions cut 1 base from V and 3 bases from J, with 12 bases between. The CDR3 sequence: CASSIAHLGHTEAFF. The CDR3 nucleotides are TGTGCCAGTAGTATAGCCCATTTGGGACACACTGAAGCTTTCTTT.

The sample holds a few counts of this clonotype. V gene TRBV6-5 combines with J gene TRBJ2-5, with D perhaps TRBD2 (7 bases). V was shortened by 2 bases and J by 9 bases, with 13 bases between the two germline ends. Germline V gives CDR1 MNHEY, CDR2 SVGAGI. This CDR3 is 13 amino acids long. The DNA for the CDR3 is TGTGCCAGCAGTTACGGGGGGGGGGCGGCCCAGTACTTC. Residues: CASSYGGGAAQYF.

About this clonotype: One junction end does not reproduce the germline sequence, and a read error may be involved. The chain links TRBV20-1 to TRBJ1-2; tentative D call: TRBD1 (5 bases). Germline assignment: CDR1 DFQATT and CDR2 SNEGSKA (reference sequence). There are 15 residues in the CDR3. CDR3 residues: CSAREGGGGVYGYTF. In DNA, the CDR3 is TGCAGTGCCAGAGAGGGCGGGGGAGGCGTCTATGGCTACACCTTC.

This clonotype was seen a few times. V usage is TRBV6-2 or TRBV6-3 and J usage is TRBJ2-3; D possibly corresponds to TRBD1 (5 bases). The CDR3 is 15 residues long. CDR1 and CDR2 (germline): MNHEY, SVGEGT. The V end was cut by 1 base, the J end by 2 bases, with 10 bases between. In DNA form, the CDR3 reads TGTGCCAGCAGTTACTTGGCAGGACACACAGATACGCAGTATTTT. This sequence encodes CASSYLAGHTDTQYF.

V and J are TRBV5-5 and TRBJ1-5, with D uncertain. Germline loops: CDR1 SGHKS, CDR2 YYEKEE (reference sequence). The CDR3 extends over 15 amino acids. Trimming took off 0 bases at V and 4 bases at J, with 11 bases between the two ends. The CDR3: CASSLDLEGNQPQHF. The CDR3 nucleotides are TGTGCCAGCAGCTTGGACCTTGAGGGAAATCAGCCCCAGCATTTT.

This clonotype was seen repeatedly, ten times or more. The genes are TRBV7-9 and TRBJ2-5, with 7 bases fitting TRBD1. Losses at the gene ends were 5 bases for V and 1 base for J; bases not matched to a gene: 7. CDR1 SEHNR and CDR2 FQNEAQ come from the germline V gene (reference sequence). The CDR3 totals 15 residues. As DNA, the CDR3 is TGTGCCAGCAGCCACTCCGGGGACAGCCAAGAGACCCAGTACTTC. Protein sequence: CASSHSGDSQETQYF.

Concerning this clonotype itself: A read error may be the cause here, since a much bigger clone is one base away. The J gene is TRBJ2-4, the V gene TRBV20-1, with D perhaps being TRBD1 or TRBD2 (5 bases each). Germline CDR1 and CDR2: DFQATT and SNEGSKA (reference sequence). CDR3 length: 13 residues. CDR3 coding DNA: TGCAATGCTAGGGGAGAGGCCAAAAACATTCAGTACTTC. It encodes CNARGEAKNIQYF.

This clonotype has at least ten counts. CDR3 coding DNA: TGTGCCAGCAGTTCGGCTTGGGGGGAGCTAACGAGCACAGATACGCAGTATTTT. The encoded protein is CASSSAWGELTSTDTQYF. The chain joins TRBV28 to TRBJ2-3; TRBD2 might be the D (6 bases). This CDR3 has 18 amino acids. Germline CDR1 reads MDHEN; CDR2 reads SYDVKM. V lost 4 bases, J lost 0 bases, and 20 bases lay in between.